Below are 9 T cell receptor beta chains sequenced from a single sample in a study of blood T cells in healthy people across ages. Alongside a J-beta primer mix, a sample-barcoded 5' primer served in a second PCR lasting roughly 7 to 11 cycles. TCRdb ran MiXCR on the 5' RACE reads and lists one entry per CDR3 protein. The repertoire holds about 640,000 distinct CDR3 sequences, approximately 59% seen once, with around 37% in the top ten. Sequencing used blood. All receptors come from a man in his sixties in good health.

This clonotype was seen a few times. The rearrangement joins TRBV28 to TRBJ2-7; 8 nucleotides line up with TRBD2. There are 14 residues in the CDR3. CDR1 and CDR2 from the germline V gene are MDHEN and SYDVKM. V trimming: 7 bases; J trimming: 2 bases; junction bases outside the gene matches: 7. The CDR3 spells CASKGGGPAYEQYF. CDR3 coding DNA: TGTGCCAGCAAAGGCGGGGGGCCAGCCTACGAGCAGTACTTC.

Written as DNA, the CDR3 is TGTGCCAGCAGCCAAGTGGTGGGTTGGGGAGGGGGCGCGGTGAACACTGAAGCTTTCTTT. Amino acids: CASSQVVGWGGGAVNTEAFF. V usage is TRBV4-2 and J usage is TRBJ1-1; 7 nucleotides agree with TRBD1. The ends lost 1 base at V and 0 bases at J; junction bases unmatched: 17. This CDR3 has 20 amino acids. Germline loops: CDR1 LGHNA, CDR2 YNFKEQ.

The gene calls are TRBV9 and TRBJ2-6, with D tentatively TRBD1 (5 bases). The CDR3 is 17 residues long. Trimming pared 4 bases from V and 0 bases from J, leaving 14 bases between. From germline, CDR1 is SGDLS and CDR2 YYNGEE. Here the CDR3 DNA reads TGTGCCAGCAGCCTACAGGCCGCACTCTCTGGGGCCAACGTCCTGACTTTC. Translating gives CASSLQAALSGANVLTF.

There are a few counts of this clonotype. The rearrangement links TRBV10-3 to TRBJ1-2; 7 bases are a match to TRBD1. The CDR3 sequence is 12 residues long. Trimming cost V 2 bases and J 6 bases; bases outside gene matches: 0. The V gene's germline CDR1 is ENHRY and CDR2 SYGVKD. Here the CDR3 reads CAISEDRDGYTF. DNA for the CDR3: TGTGCCATCAGTGAGGACAGGGATGGCTACACCTTC.

This clonotype was found once. V gene TRBV21-1 combines with J gene TRBJ2-5; TRBD1, the table's D call, lacks a check against the DNA. TRBV21-1 is a listed pseudogene. This CDR3 has 15 residues. CDR3 sequence: CASSKAPTGGETQYF. CDR3 bases: TGTGCCAGCAGCAAGGCCCCGACAGGGGGGGAGACCCAGTACTTC.

This sequence joins TRBV4-2 and TRBJ2-1, with TRBD2 matching 8 bases. Germline V gene data show CDR1 as LGHNA and CDR2 as YNFKEQ. The V and J ends lost 0 bases and 7 bases, in that order; junction bases with no gene match: 11. This CDR3 comprises 17 residues. CDR3 sequence: CASSQEGSGGGLNEQFF. The CDR3 DNA sequence: TGTGCCAGCAGCCAAGAAGGTTCCGGCGGGGGGTTAAATGAGCAGTTCTTC.

The chain carries TRBV9 and TRBJ2-3; D is perhaps TRBD1 (5 bases). Trimming took off 3 bases at V and 4 bases at J, with 12 bases between the two ends. This CDR3 region has 14 residues. From germline, CDR1 is SGDLS and CDR2 YYNGEE. The CDR3 here is CASSATASPDTQYF. CDR3 DNA sequence: TGTGCCAGCAGCGCGACAGCCAGCCCAGATACGCAGTATTTT.

V and J are TRBV20-1 and TRBJ2-5, with D unclear. The CDR3 covers 14 residues. Trimming stripped 3 bases from V and 0 bases from J, with 11 bases between. Germline V gives CDR1 DFQATT, CDR2 SNEGSKA (reference sequence). CDR3 sequence (DNA): TGCAGTGCTAGGCCCGAGATGTACCAAGAGACCCAGTACTTC. Encoded protein: CSARPEMYQETQYF.

This sequence joins TRBV27 and TRBJ1-1; TRBD1 matches 11 bases. Germline V gene lookup returns CDR1 MNHEY and CDR2 SMNVEV (reference sequence). The CDR3 loop spans 15 amino acids. The V gene end was trimmed by 4 bases and the J gene end by 0 bases; junction bases not matched to a gene: 1. CDR3 coding DNA: TGTGCCAGCAGTTGGGACAGGGGGTTGAACACTGAAGCTTTCTTT. Translating gives CASSWDRGLNTEAFF.